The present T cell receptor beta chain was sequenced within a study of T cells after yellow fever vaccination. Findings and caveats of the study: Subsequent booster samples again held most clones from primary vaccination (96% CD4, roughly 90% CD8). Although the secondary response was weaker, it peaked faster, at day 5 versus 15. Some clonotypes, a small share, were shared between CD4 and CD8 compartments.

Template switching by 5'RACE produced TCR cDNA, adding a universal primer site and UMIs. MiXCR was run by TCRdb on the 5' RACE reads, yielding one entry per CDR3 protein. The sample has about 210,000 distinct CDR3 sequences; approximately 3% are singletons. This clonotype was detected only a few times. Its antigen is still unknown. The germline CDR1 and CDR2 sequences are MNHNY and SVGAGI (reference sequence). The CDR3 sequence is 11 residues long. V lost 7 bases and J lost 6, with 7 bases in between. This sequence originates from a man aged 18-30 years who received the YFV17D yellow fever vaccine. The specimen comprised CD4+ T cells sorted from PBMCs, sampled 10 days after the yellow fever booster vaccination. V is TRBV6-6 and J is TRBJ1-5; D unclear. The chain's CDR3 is CASTWGQPQHF. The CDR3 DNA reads TGTGCCAGCACCTGGGGTCAGCCCCAGCATTTT.